Listed below are T cell receptor beta chains from one sample, sequenced in a study of blood T cell repertoires in COVID-19. Method: immunoSEQ multiplex PCR; TCRdb's copy keeps in-frame clones and lacks some. Seen here are 180,000 or so clones, about four fifths observed once, and the top ten hold approximately 11%. The specimen sequenced was peripheral blood. The receptors originated from a woman in her thirties or forties with COVID-19, enrolled during active disease. Each CDR3 is given with its conserved first and last residue. The D gene is left open where the match is weak. Expanded clones are given a class, and other clones once, few, many or no size at all.

size | J | V | D | DNA | CDR3
. | TRBJ2-7 | TRBV11-2 | . | TGTGCCAGCAGCTTAGCACAGGATCTTAACTACGAGCAGTACTTC | CASSLAQDLNYEQYF
. | TRBJ2-3 | TRBV4-1 | . | TGCGCCAGCAGCCAAGAAAGACACTCAGATACGCAGTATTTT | CASSQERHSDTQYF
once | TRBJ2-5 | TRBV13 | . | TGTGCCAGCAGCTTAGCCCTTTCGGGCGCGGGTCAAGAGACCCAGTACTTC | CASSLALSGAGQETQYF
. | TRBJ2-2 | TRBV2 | . | TGTGCCAGCAGAACTAGCCGGGCCGGGGAGCTGTTTTTT | CASRTSRAGELFF
few | TRBJ1-5 | TRBV5-8 | . | TGTGCCAGCAGGCGCTATAGCAATCAGCCCCAGCATTTT | CASRRYSNQPQHF
. | TRBJ2-5 | TRBV7-7 | TRBD1 | TGTGCTAGCAGCCCGGGACAGAGCCAAGAGACCCAGTACTTC | CASSPGQSQETQYF
. | TRBJ2-2 | TRBV7-8 | . | TGTGCCAGCAGCCGGGGGACAGTAGGGACCACCGGGGAGCTGTTTTTT | CASSRGTVGTTGELFF
once | TRBJ2-1 | TRBV10-3 | TRBD2 | TGTGCCATCAGTGAAACTAGCGGGGAGCCCTGGCAGTTCTTC | CAISETSGEPWQFF
few | TRBJ1-4 | TRBV5-1 | . | TGCGCCAGCAGCTTGGACGGCAGTCAGGGAAAACTGTTTTTT | CASSLDGSQGKLFF
. | TRBJ2-2 | TRBV5-6 | . | TGTGCCAGCAGCTTGGAAACGGGAATTAACACCGGGGAGCTGTTTTTT | CASSLETGINTGELFF
. | TRBJ2-3 | TRBV14 | . | TGTGCCAGCAGCCAAGGAGGGCTAAGCACAGATACGCAGTATTTT | CASSQGGLSTDTQYF
. | TRBJ1-1 | TRBV10-3 | . | TGTGCCATCAGTGCAAGTTTCCAACAGAGGAACACTGAAGCTTTCTTT | CAISASFQQRNTEAFF
. | TRBJ1-2 | TRBV6-6 | TRBD1 | TGTGCCAGCAGTTCGGACAGGCCGGGGGCCATCTATGGCTACACCTTC | CASSSDRPGAIYGYTF
. | TRBJ2-7 | TRBV28 | TRBD2 | TGTGCCAGCAGGCCACTAGCGGGAGTCTACGAGCAGTACTTC | CASRPLAGVYEQYF
. | TRBJ2-7 | TRBV18 | TRBD1 | TGTGCCAGCTCACCACGAGGGACAGGGGGCTCCTACGAGCAGTACTTC | CASSPRGTGGSYEQYF
. | TRBJ2-2 | TRBV5-1 | TRBD2 | TGCGCCAGCAGCACGGGACTAGCGGGAGGGGCCGGGGAGCTGTTTTTT | CASSTGLAGGAGELFF
. | TRBJ2-7 | TRBV7-9 | . | TGTGCCAGCGTCGGAGGTGCCTACGGGGAGCAGTACTTC | CASVGGAYGEQYF
. | TRBJ2-1 | TRBV19 | TRBD2 | TGTGCCAGTAGTACCTCGGGACTAGCGGGGGGGGGTTACAATGAGCAGTTCTTC | CASSTSGLAGGGYNEQFF
. | TRBJ2-3 | TRBV7-2 | TRBD2 | TGTGCCAGCAGCTCCTCCCGACTAGCGGGATTAGCTGCCAATACGCAGTATTTT | CASSSSRLAGLAANTQYF
. | TRBJ2-2 | TRBV12-3/TRBV12-4 | . | TGTGCCAGCAGTCTGTCCGGGGAGCTGTTTTTT | CASSLSGELFF
once | TRBJ1-3 | TRBV30 | . | TGTGCCTGGAGCGTAACTTTTTCTGGAAACACCATATATTTT | CAWSVTFSGNTIYF
once | TRBJ2-3 | TRBV4-1 | TRBD2 | TGCGCCAGCAGCCAAGTAGTAGCGGGAGGGCCTGGGGATACGCAGTATTTT | CASSQVVAGGPGDTQYF
. | TRBJ2-3 | TRBV19 | . | TGTGCCAGTAACCGACGGGAGACTAGGGAAGATACGCAGTATTTT | CASNRRETREDTQYF
. | TRBJ1-6 | TRBV28 | TRBD1 | TGTGCCAGCACATTTGGACAGGGCTTCAATTCACCCCTCCACTTT | CASTFGQGFNSPLHF
few | TRBJ2-5 | TRBV5-1 | TRBD1 | TGCGCCAGCAGCACCGCCGGGACAGGGGGGGAGACCCAGTACTTC | CASSTAGTGGETQYF
. | TRBJ2-1 | TRBV6-6 | . | TGTGCCAGCAGTCCCGACAGATACAATGAGCAGTTCTTC | CASSPDRYNEQFF
. | TRBJ2-1 | TRBV4-1 | . | TGCGCCAGCAGCCAGACGGGTTACAATGAGCAGTTCTTC | CASSQTGYNEQFF
. | TRBJ1-1 | TRBV29-1 | . | TGCAGCGCTGGGCAGTCGAACACTGAAGCTTTCTTT | CSAGQSNTEAFF
few | TRBJ1-2 | TRBV5-1 | TRBD1 | TGCGCCAGCAGCCTTACCGGGACAGGGGAGGCAGAGGGCTACACCTTC | CASSLTGTGEAEGYTF
. | TRBJ2-3 | TRBV28 | TRBD1 | TGTGCCAGCAGTTTATTACAGGGGAGTATACATACGCAGTATTTT | CASSLLQGSIHTQYF
. | TRBJ1-1 | TRBV5-5 | . | TGTGCCAGCAGCTTGGGACAGGACACTGAAGCTTTCTTT | CASSLGQDTEAFF
once | TRBJ2-1 | TRBV27 | . | TGTGCCAGCAGTGCCCGGGACTATGAGCAGTTCTTC | CASSARDYEQFF
. | TRBJ1-3 | TRBV2 | . | TGTGCCAGCACCTCAGGGGTGGGAAACACCATATATTTT | CASTSGVGNTIYF
once | TRBJ2-1 | TRBV19 | . | TGTGCCAGTAGTATGGGCAGAGGGGGAATCTACAATGAGCAGTTCTTC | CASSMGRGGIYNEQFF
. | TRBJ2-1 | TRBV30 | TRBD2 | TGTGCCTGGAGTATGGGGGGACTAGCGGGAGGAAGTGAGCAGTTCTTC | CAWSMGGLAGGSEQFF
. | TRBJ1-2 | TRBV7-8 | . | TGTGCCAGCAGCTTAGTGGGGACTCCCGCGGATGGCTACACCTTC | CASSLVGTPADGYTF
. | TRBJ1-1 | TRBV12-5 | . | TGTGCTAGTGGTGATGAAGGGGTATCGACTGAAGCTTTCTTT | CASGDEGVSTEAFF
. | TRBJ2-5 | TRBV5-4 | TRBD1 | TGTGCCAGCAGCTTGAAGGACAGGTACCAAGAGACCCAGTACTTC | CASSLKDRYQETQYF
. | TRBJ2-1 | TRBV6-4 | . | TGTGCCAGCAGTGACTACCTAGGGGGTATCAATGAGCAGTTCTTC | CASSDYLGGINEQFF
. | TRBJ2-7 | TRBV10-1 | TRBD2 | TGCGCCAGCAGTGACGGGGCTAGCGGGTCCTACGAGCAGTACTTC | CASSDGASGSYEQYF
. | TRBJ2-7 | TRBV30 | . | TGTGCCTGGAGTCGGTACGGGAGTGACTACGAGCAGTACTTC | CAWSRYGSDYEQYF
once | TRBJ1-4 | TRBV4-2 | . | TGTGCCAGCAGCCCCCGACAGGAGACTAAGGAAAAACTGTTTTTT | CASSPRQETKEKLFF
. | TRBJ1-2 | TRBV4-1 | . | TGCGCCAGCAGCTCAGGGGTAGGCTATGGCTACACCTTC | CASSSGVGYGYTF
. | TRBJ2-3 | TRBV5-1 | TRBD1 | TGCGCCAGCAGCTTCCAGGGACAGGGGACAGATACGCAGTATTTT | CASSFQGQGTDTQYF
. | TRBJ2-2 | TRBV30 | . | TGTGCCTTCACGCAGGTTGTGCGCACCGGGGAGCTGTTTTTT | CAFTQVVRTGELFF
. | TRBJ1-2 | TRBV9 | TRBD1 | TGTGCCAGCAGCGTAAACTGGGACAGGGGGTTTACGGGCTACACCTTC | CASSVNWDRGFTGYTF
. | TRBJ2-7 | TRBV3-1/TRBV3-2 | TRBD2 | TGTGCCAGCTCCTTCCCGGGACTAGCGGGATACGAGCAGTACTTC | CASSFPGLAGYEQYF
. | TRBJ1-4 | TRBV24-1 | . | TGTGCCACCAGTGATTTGCGCTTCAGAAAAAATGAAAAACTGTTTTTT | CATSDLRFRKNEKLFF
. | TRBJ1-5 | TRBV7-9 | . | TGTGCCAGCAGCCAAGGCGGTGTCTGGCCCCAGCATTTT | CASSQGGVWPQHF
few | TRBJ2-5 | TRBV7-9 | TRBD2 | TGTGCCAGCAGCTTTAGCGGGGGGGCGGAGACCCAGTACTTC | CASSFSGGAETQYF
. | TRBJ2-3 | TRBV2 | . | TGTGCCAGCAGCATAGCTTCAGATACGCAGTATTTT | CASSIASDTQYF
. | TRBJ1-3 | TRBV6-1 | . | TGTGCCAGCAGTGATAAACGGAGCTCTGGAAACACCATATATTTT | CASSDKRSSGNTIYF